Listed below are T cell receptor beta chains from one sample, sequenced in a study of blood T cell repertoires in COVID-19. The table came from immunoSEQ multiplex PCR; TCRdb's copy has only in-frame clones and leaves some out. This table holds over 85,000 clones, roughly 89% found once. What was sequenced was peripheral blood. All receptors derive from a human donor in a cohort sampled during active COVID-19. The CDR3 runs from the conserved cysteine through the conserved F or W. D genes are given only for firm matches. Clone size is stated in some rows and not others, as once, few, many or a class when expanded.

TRBJ1-2,NA,TRBV7-6,TRBD1,CASSPRQGAAGYTF,TGTGCCAGCAGCCCGAGACAGGGGGCGGCCGGCTACACCTTC
TRBJ1-3,NA,TRBV10-3,NA,CASRGGPGNTIYF,TGTGCCAGCCGGGGAGGTCCTGGAAACACCATATATTTT
TRBJ1-4,few,TRBV5-1,NA,CASSLSGSLGEKLFF,TGCGCCAGCAGCCTCTCCGGGAGCCTGGGTGAAAAACTGTTTTTT
TRBJ1-4,NA,TRBV6-5,NA,CASSPNGEGKLFF,TGTGCCAGCAGTCCGAACGGGGAGGGAAAACTGTTTTTT
TRBJ1-3,NA,TRBV4-3,NA,CASSQGRPGFGSGNTIYF,TGCGCCAGCAGCCAAGGTCGCCCAGGGTTTGGCTCTGGAAACACCATATATTTT
TRBJ1-2,NA,TRBV19,TRBD1,CASSIGTANSGGYTF,TGTGCCAGTAGTATTGGGACAGCTAACTCCGGGGGCTACACCTTC
TRBJ2-5,once,TRBV4-1,NA,CASSQTGTTQETQYF,TGCGCCAGCAGCCAAACCGGGACAACCCAAGAGACCCAGTACTTC
TRBJ2-1,NA,TRBV11-2,TRBD1,CASSSGTGAVEQFF,TGTGCCAGCAGCTCCGGGACAGGGGCGGTTGAGCAGTTCTTC
TRBJ2-6,NA,TRBV7-3,NA,CASSPTSSGANVLTF,TGTGCCAGCAGTCCCACTAGCTCTGGGGCCAACGTCCTGACTTTC
TRBJ1-5,NA,TRBV4-3,NA,CASSNGWGGNQPQHF,TGCGCCAGCAGCAACGGATGGGGGGGCAATCAGCCCCAGCATTTT
TRBJ1-5,NA,TRBV6-2/TRBV6-3,NA,CASSPDSSNQPQHF,TGTGCCAGCAGTCCCGACAGTAGCAATCAGCCCCAGCATTTT
TRBJ2-5,once,TRBV11-2,TRBD2,CASSLRLLAGAETQYF,TGTGCCAGCAGCTTACGGCTGCTAGCGGGGGCAGAGACCCAGTACTTC
TRBJ2-3,once,TRBV4-2,NA,CASSQETTAGSSTDTQYF,TGTGCCAGCAGCCAAGAAACAACGGCGGGAAGTAGCACAGATACGCAGTATTTT
TRBJ2-5,NA,TRBV2,NA,CASSSGIIETQYF,TGTGCCAGCAGCTCCGGGATCATAGAGACCCAGTACTTC
TRBJ2-3,NA,TRBV7-2,TRBD2,CASSFSSGSPKEQYF,TGTGCCAGCAGCTTTTCTAGCGGGAGCCCTAAGGAGCAGTATTTT
TRBJ2-2,NA,TRBV7-8,TRBD2,CASSRASGTNTGELFF,TGTGCCAGCAGCCGAGCCAGCGGGACGAACACCGGGGAGCTGTTTTTT
TRBJ2-7,NA,TRBV4-3,NA,CASSQERGIPGEQYF,TGCGCCAGCAGCCAAGAGAGAGGGATCCCTGGCGAGCAGTACTTC
TRBJ1-2,NA,TRBV9,NA,CASSVAANYGYTF,TGTGCCAGCAGCGTAGCAGCTAACTATGGCTACACCTTC
TRBJ2-7,NA,TRBV24-1,NA,CATSDGGSYEQYF,TGTGCCACCAGTGATGGGGGGTCCTACGAGCAGTACTTC
TRBJ1-1,NA,TRBV3-1/TRBV3-2,NA,CASSPTGQNTEAFF,TGTGCCAGCAGCCCGACCGGACAGAACACTGAAGCTTTCTTT
TRBJ1-3,NA,TRBV30,TRBD1,CAWNRGLGGNTIYF,TGTGCCTGGAACAGGGGATTAGGTGGAAACACCATATATTTT
TRBJ1-1,NA,TRBV3-1/TRBV3-2,NA,CASSQDRVRGAFF,TGTGCCAGCAGCCAAGATAGGGTAAGGGGAGCTTTCTTT
TRBJ2-5,once,TRBV29-1,NA,CSVVSGGETQYF,TGCAGCGTTGTGAGTGGCGGAGAGACCCAGTACTTC
TRBJ1-1,NA,TRBV19,NA,CASSRLGVRTEAFF,TGTGCCAGTAGTCGCCTGGGAGTCAGAACTGAAGCTTTCTTT
TRBJ1-2,NA,TRBV5-5,NA,CASSEPGVPNYGYTF,TGTGCCAGCAGCGAACCCGGGGTACCTAACTATGGCTACACCTTC
TRBJ1-1,once,TRBV14,NA,CASSQDQGERTEAFF,TGTGCCAGCAGCCAAGACCAGGGTGAGCGCACTGAAGCTTTCTTT
TRBJ1-5,NA,TRBV6-2/TRBV6-3,NA,CASSRIGHGYSNQPQHF,TGTGCCAGCAGTCGCATCGGACACGGCTATAGCAATCAGCCCCAGCATTTT
TRBJ1-4,NA,TRBV6-1,NA,CASSDHSGKKLFF,TGTGCCAGCAGTGACCACTCAGGGAAGAAACTGTTTTTT
TRBJ2-7,NA,TRBV18,TRBD1,CASSLRTGAPYEQYF,TGTGCCAGCTCACTTCGGACAGGGGCGCCCTACGAGCAGTACTTC
TRBJ1-1,NA,TRBV5-1,TRBD1,CASMGTGLEAFF,TGCGCCAGCATGGGGACAGGGCTAGAAGCTTTCTTT
TRBJ1-6,NA,TRBV3-1/TRBV3-2,NA,CASSQEGGGSPLHF,TGTGCCAGCAGCCAAGAGGGAGGGGGATCACCCCTCCACTTT
TRBJ1-5,NA,TRBV2,NA,CASSFGGQDSTQPQHF,TGTGCCAGCAGTTTTGGGGGACAAGACTCTACTCAGCCCCAGCATTTT
TRBJ1-3,NA,TRBV5-6,NA,CASSLEGRGFSGNTIYF,TGTGCCAGCAGCTTGGAAGGCAGGGGATTCTCTGGAAACACCATATATTTT
TRBJ2-1,NA,TRBV5-1,NA,CASSYRGDTDEQFF,TGCGCCAGCAGCTACCGGGGGGACACCGATGAGCAGTTCTTC
TRBJ1-1,NA,TRBV6-6,TRBD1,CASSYIGGQAEAFF,TGTGCCAGCAGTTACATAGGGGGCCAGGCTGAAGCTTTCTTT
TRBJ2-7,few,TRBV11-3,NA,CASSLVAGAYEQYF,TGTGCCAGCAGCTTAGTCGCAGGCGCCTACGAGCAGTACTTC
TRBJ1-2,NA,TRBV7-2,TRBD1,CASSSPRTGPYGYTF,TGTGCCAGCAGCTCCCCCCGGACAGGGCCATATGGCTACACCTTC
TRBJ2-7,NA,TRBV27,TRBD2,CASSRGTSGNYEQYF,TGTGCCAGCAGTCGGGGGACTAGTGGGAACTACGAGCAGTACTTC
TRBJ1-1,NA,TRBV5-1,NA,CASSFSGQVGTEAFF,TGCGCCAGCAGCTTTTCGGGACAAGTGGGCACTGAAGCTTTCTTT
TRBJ2-2,NA,TRBV4-3,TRBD2,CASSLGTSGTAGELFF,TGCGCCAGCAGCCTAGGGACTAGCGGGACCGCCGGGGAGCTGTTTTTT
TRBJ2-1,few,TRBV12-1,NA,CASSLSPPPGGSYNEQFF,TGTGCCAGCAGCTTGTCGCCCCCGCCGGGAGGCTCCTACAATGAGCAGTTCTTC
TRBJ2-7,NA,TRBV5-4,TRBD2,CASSLEGSSGRKYEQYF,TGTGCCAGCAGCTTGGAGGGGTCTAGCGGGAGGAAATACGAGCAGTACTTC
TRBJ1-3,NA,TRBV11-1,TRBD1,CASSSTGDGNTIYF,TGTGCCAGCAGCTCTACAGGGGACGGAAACACCATATATTTT
TRBJ2-1,NA,TRBV9,TRBD2,CASSVLKRGGLINEQFF,TGTGCCAGCAGCGTCCTTAAGCGGGGGGGCCTTATCAATGAGCAGTTCTTC
TRBJ1-1,NA,TRBV6-5,TRBD1,CASGTMTGVTEAFF,TGTGCCAGCGGTACCATGACAGGGGTCACTGAAGCTTTCTTT